The rows below give T cell receptor beta chains drawn from one sample of a study of control samples from healthy donors and cancer patients. Generated by immunoSEQ multiplex PCR, the TCRdb table keeps only in-frame clones and is missing some. The sample gives around 67,000 clones, roughly nine tenths of which show up once; around 5.5% is in the top ten. Sequenced input: PBMCs. Every receptor here comes from a man aged 55-75 years with colorectal cancer. Each CDR3 is given with its conserved first and last residue. D genes are given only for firm matches. Clone size, where shown, is once, few, many, or a class for clones that have expanded.

NA,TRBD2,TRBV7-9,TRBJ2-1,CASSRSGGHEQFF,TGTGCCAGCAGCCGTAGCGGGGGACATGAGCAGTTCTTC
NA,TRBD1,TRBV11-3,TRBJ2-7,CASSSGQVNYEQYF,TGTGCCAGCAGCTCCGGACAGGTCAACTACGAGCAGTACTTC
NA,NA,TRBV9,TRBJ2-2,CASSSPQGGGYAGELFF,TGTGCCAGCAGCTCCCCACAGGGAGGGGGATATGCCGGGGAGCTGTTTTTT
NA,TRBD1,TRBV28,TRBJ1-2,CASRRMDRQYYGYTF,TGTGCCAGCAGAAGAATGGACAGGCAGTACTATGGCTACACCTTC
NA,TRBD2,TRBV9,TRBJ2-6,CASTRGGFGANVLTF,TGTGCCAGCACCCGGGGGGGCTTCGGGGCCAACGTCCTGACTTTC
NA,NA,TRBV2,TRBJ2-5,CASSSMGRETQYF,TGTGCCAGCAGTTCTATGGGGAGGGAGACCCAGTACTTC
NA,NA,TRBV10-3,TRBJ2-3,CAISPEAPTDTQYF,TGTGCCATCAGCCCGGAGGCTCCCACAGATACGCAGTATTTT
few,NA,TRBV19,TRBJ1-2,CASRTGFYYGYTF,TGTGCCAGTCGAACAGGGTTTTACTATGGCTACACCTTC
NA,TRBD2,TRBV7-2,TRBJ2-1,CASSTSGYNEQFF,TGTGCCAGCAGCACTAGCGGATACAATGAGCAGTTCTTC
once,NA,TRBV7-3,TRBJ2-3,CASSLTVARTDTQYF,TGTGCCAGCAGCTTAACAGTCGCGCGTACAGATACGCAGTATTTT
few,NA,TRBV4-3,TRBJ2-7,CASSPSRTAYEQYF,TGCGCCAGCAGCCCGAGCAGGACAGCCTACGAGCAGTACTTC
NA,NA,TRBV27,TRBJ2-7,CASSSRQIYEQYF,TGTGCCAGCAGTTCCCGACAGATTTACGAGCAGTACTTC
NA,NA,TRBV6-2/TRBV6-3,TRBJ2-1,CASSRRGGSNEQFF,TGTGCCAGCAGCAGGAGGGGGGGCTCTAATGAGCAGTTCTTC
NA,NA,TRBV6-1,TRBJ2-3,CASSEAGGTDTQYF,TGTGCCAGCAGTGAAGCAGGCGGCACAGATACGCAGTATTTT
NA,NA,TRBV23-1,TRBJ1-5,CASSQKLRSNQPQHF,TGCGCCAGCAGTCAAAAGTTGCGGAGCAATCAGCCCCAGCATTTT
NA,NA,TRBV11-3,TRBJ1-1,CASSPRMNTEAFF,TGTGCCAGCAGCCCAAGAATGAACACTGAAGCTTTCTTT
NA,NA,TRBV7-9,TRBJ2-5,CASSLAGAAGETQYF,TGTGCCAGCAGCTTAGCGGGGGCCGCCGGGGAGACCCAGTACTTC
NA,TRBD1,TRBV5-4,TRBJ2-5,CASSLDRGGQTQYF,TGTGCCAGCAGCCTGGACAGGGGGGGACAGACCCAGTACTTC
NA,NA,TRBV21-1,TRBJ2-2,CASSSRLAGLEFGELFF,TGTGCCAGCAGCAGCAGACTAGCGGGGTTGGAGTTCGGGGAGCTGTTTTTT
NA,TRBD2,TRBV4-1,TRBJ2-1,CASRRAGGWYNEQFF,TGCGCCAGCAGGCGCGCGGGGGGGTGGTACAATGAGCAGTTCTTC
NA,NA,TRBV3-1/TRBV3-2,TRBJ1-6,CATTSGNNNSPLHF,TGTGCCACGACGTCAGGAAACAATAATTCACCCCTCCACTTT
NA,NA,TRBV11-2,TRBJ1-4,CASSLDRVSEKLFF,TGTGCCAGCAGCTTAGACAGGGTGAGCGAAAAACTGTTTTTT
NA,NA,TRBV7-8,TRBJ2-2,CASSLVGARGHGELFF,TGTGCCAGCAGCTTAGTGGGGGCGCGGGGACACGGGGAGCTGTTTTTT
NA,TRBD1,TRBV2,TRBJ2-1,CASSFQRQGRNEQFF,TGTGCCAGCAGTTTTCAGAGACAGGGGCGCAATGAGCAGTTCTTC
NA,NA,TRBV27,TRBJ2-1,CASSWDMERGEQFF,TGTGCCAGCAGTTGGGACATGGAGCGAGGTGAGCAGTTCTTC
once,TRBD1,TRBV2,TRBJ1-4,CASSAQGGLANEKLFF,TGTGCCAGCAGTGCACAGGGGGGGCTGGCTAATGAAAAACTGTTTTTT
NA,NA,TRBV9,TRBJ1-2,CASSLGTFAGGYTF,TGTGCCAGCAGCCTCGGGACATTTGCTGGTGGCTACACCTTC
once,TRBD1,TRBV4-3,TRBJ1-2,CASSHHDRAQGYGYTF,TGCGCCAGCAGCCACCATGACAGGGCCCAGGGCTATGGCTACACCTTC